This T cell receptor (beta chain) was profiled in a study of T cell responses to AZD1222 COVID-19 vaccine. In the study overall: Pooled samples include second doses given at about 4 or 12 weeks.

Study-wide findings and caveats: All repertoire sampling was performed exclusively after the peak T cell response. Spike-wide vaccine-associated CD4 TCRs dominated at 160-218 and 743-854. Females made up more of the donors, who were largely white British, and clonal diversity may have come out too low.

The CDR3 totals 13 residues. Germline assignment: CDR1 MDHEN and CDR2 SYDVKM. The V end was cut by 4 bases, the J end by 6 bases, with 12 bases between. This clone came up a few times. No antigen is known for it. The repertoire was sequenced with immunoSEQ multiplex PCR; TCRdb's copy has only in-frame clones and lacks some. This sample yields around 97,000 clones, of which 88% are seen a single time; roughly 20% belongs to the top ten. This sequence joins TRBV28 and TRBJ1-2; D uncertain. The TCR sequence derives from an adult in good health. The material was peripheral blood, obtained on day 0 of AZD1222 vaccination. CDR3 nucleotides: TGTGCCAGCAGTTCCGGGGTCAGGAATGGCTACACCTTC. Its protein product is CASSSGVRNGYTF.